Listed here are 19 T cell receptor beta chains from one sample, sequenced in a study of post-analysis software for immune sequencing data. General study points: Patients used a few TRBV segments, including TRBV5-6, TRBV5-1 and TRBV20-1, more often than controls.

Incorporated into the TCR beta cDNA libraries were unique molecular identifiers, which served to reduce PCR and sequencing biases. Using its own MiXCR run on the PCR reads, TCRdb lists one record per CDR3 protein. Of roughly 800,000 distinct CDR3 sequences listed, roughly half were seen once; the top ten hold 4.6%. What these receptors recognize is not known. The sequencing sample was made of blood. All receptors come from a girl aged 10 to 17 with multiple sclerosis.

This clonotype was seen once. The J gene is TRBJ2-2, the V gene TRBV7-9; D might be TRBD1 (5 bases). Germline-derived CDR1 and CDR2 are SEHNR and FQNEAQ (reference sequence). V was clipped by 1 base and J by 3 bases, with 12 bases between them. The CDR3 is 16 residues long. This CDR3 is CASSLERTHYTGELFF. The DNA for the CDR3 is TGTGCCAGCAGCTTAGAACGGACACACTACACCGGGGAGCTGTTTTTT.

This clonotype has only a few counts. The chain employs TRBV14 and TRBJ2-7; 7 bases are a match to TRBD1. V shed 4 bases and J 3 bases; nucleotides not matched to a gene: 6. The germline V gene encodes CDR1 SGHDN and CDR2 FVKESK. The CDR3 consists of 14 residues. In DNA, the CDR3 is TGTGCCAGCAGCCGACGGGACAGTTTCTACGAGCAGTACTTC. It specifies CASSRRDSFYEQYF.

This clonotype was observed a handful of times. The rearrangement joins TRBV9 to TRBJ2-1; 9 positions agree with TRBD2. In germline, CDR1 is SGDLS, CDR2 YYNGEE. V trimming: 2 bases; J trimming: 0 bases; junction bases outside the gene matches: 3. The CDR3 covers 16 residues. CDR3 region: CASSVSGGLSYNEQFF. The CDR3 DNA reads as TGTGCCAGCAGCGTTAGCGGGGGCCTCTCCTACAATGAGCAGTTCTTC.

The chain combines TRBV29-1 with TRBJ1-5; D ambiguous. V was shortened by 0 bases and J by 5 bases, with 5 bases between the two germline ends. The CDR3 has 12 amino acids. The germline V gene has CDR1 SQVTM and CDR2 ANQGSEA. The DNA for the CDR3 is TGCAGCGTTGAAGACCCCGATCAGCCCCAGCATTTT. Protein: CSVEDPDQPQHF.

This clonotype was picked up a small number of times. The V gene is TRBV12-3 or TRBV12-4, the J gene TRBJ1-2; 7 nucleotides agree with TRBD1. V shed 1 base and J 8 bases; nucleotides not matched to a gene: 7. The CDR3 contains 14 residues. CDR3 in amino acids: CASSLDGRGKGYTF. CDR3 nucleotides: TGTGCCAGCAGTTTAGATGGCAGGGGGAAGGGCTACACCTTC.

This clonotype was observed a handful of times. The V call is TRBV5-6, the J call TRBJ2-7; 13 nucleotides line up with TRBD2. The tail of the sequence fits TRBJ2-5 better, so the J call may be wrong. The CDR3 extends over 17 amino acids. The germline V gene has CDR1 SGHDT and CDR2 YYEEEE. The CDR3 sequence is CASSLYGLAGVQETQYF. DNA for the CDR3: TGTGCCAGCAGCTTGTATGGACTAGCGGGAGTCCAGGAGACCCAGTACTTC.

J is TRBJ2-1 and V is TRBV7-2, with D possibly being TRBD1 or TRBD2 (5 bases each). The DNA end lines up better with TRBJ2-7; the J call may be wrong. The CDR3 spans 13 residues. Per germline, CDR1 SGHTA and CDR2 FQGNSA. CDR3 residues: CASSARDDYEQYF. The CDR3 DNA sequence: TGTGCCAGCAGCGCCCGGGACGACTACGAGCAGTACTTC.

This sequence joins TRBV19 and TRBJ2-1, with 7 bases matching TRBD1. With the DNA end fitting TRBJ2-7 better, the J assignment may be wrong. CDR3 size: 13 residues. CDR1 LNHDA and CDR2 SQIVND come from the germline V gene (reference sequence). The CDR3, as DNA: TGTGCCAGTAGTATTACAGGGGTCTACGAGCAGTACTTC. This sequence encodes CASSITGVYEQYF.

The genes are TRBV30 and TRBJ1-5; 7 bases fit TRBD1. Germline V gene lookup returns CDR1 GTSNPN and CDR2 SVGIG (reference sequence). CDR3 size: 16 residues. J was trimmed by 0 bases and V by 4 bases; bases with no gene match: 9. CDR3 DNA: TGTGCCTGGACCCAAACAGGGGTGACTAGCAATCAGCCCCAGCATTTT. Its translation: CAWTQTGVTSNQPQHF.

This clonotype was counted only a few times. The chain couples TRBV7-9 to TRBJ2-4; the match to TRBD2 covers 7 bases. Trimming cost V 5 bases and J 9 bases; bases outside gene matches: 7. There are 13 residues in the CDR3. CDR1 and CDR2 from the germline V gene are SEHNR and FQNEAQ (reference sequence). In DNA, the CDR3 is TGTGCCAGCAGCCCGTCGGGGGGTAGCATTCAGTACTTC. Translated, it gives CASSPSGGSIQYF.

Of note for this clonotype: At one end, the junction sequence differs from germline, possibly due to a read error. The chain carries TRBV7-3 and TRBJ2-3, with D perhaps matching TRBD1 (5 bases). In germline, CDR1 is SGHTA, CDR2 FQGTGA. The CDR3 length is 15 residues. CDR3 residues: CANSLRGTSTDTQYF. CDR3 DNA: TGTGCCAACAGCTTAAGGGGAACTAGCACAGATACGCAGTATTTT.

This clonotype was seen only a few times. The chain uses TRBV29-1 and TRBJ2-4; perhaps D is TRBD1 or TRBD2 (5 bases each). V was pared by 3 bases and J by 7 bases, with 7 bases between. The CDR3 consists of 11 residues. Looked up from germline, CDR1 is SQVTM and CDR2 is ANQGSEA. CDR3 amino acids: CSVEGVNIQYF. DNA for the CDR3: TGCAGCGTTGAGGGGGTGAACATTCAGTACTTC.

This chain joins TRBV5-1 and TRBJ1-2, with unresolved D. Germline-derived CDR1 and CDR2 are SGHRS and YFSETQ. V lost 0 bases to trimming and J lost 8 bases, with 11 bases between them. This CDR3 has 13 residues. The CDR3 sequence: CASSLGIGRGYTF. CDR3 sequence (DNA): TGCGCCAGCAGCTTGGGCATTGGAAGAGGCTACACCTTC. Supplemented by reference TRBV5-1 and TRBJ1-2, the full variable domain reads KAGVTQTPRYLIKTRGQQVTLSCSPISGHRSVSWYQQTPGQGLQFLFEYFSETQRNKGNFPGRFSGRQFSNSRSEMNVSTLELGDSALYLCASSLGIGRGYTFGSGTRLTVV.

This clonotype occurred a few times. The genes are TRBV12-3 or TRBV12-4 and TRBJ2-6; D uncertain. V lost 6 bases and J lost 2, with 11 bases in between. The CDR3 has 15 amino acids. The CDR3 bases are TGTGCCAGCAGCCCTTGGAAGGCTGGGGCCAACGTCCTGACTTTC. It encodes CASSPWKAGANVLTF.

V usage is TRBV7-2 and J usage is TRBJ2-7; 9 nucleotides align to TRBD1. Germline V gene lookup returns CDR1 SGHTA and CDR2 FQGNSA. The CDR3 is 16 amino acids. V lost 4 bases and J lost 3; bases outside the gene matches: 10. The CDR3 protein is CASSYLPGTGSYEQYF. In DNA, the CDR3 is TGTGCCAGCAGCTACCTTCCCGGGACAGGGAGCTACGAGCAGTACTTC.

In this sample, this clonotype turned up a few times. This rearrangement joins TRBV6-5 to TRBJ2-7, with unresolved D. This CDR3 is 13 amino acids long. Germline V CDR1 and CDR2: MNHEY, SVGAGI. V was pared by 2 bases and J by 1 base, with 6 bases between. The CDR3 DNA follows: TGTGCCAGCAGTTACGCGACGTCCTACGAGCAGTACTTC. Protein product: CASSYATSYEQYF.

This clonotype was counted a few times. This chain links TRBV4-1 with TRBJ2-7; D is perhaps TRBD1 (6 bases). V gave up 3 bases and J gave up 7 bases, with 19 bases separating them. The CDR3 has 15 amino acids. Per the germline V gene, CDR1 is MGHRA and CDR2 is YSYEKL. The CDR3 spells CASSHLQGKVREQYF. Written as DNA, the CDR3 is TGCGCCAGCAGCCACCTACAGGGAAAGGTGCGTGAGCAGTACTTC.

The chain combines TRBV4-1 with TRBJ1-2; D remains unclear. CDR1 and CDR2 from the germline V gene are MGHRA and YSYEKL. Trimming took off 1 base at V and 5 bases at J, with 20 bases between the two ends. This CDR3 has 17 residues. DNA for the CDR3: TGCGCCAGCAGCCAAGTCTATAGGACCAACTCTGAATATGGCTACACCTTC. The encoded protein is CASSQVYRTNSEYGYTF.

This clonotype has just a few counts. This chain's CDR3 is CASTETDRYEQYF. The CDR3 DNA reads as TGTGCCAGCACAGAGACAGACCGCTACGAGCAGTACTTC. J is TRBJ2-7 and V is TRBV12-3 or TRBV12-4, with D perhaps matching TRBD1 (5 bases). Trimming pared 7 bases from V and 3 bases from J, leaving 13 bases between. This CDR3 spans 13 amino acids.